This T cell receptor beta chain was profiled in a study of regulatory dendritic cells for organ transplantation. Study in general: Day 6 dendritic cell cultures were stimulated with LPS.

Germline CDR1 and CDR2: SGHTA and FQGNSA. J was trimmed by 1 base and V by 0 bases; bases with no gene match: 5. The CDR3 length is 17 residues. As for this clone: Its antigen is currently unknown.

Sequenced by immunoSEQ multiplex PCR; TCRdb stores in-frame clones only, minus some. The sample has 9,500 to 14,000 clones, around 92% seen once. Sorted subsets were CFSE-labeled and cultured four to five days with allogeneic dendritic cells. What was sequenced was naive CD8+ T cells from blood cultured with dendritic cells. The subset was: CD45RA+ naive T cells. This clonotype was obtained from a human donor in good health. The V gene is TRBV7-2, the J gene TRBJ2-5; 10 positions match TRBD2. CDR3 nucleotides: TGTGCCAGCAGCTTAGCCTCTAGCGGGGGCCCCCAAGAGACCCAGTACTTC. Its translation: CASSLASSGGPQETQYF.